The sequence of this T cell receptor beta chain was determined in a study of PD-1 blockade in mismatch repair-deficient tumors. Broader study findings: Rapid post-treatment expansion, then contraction, generally preceding radiologic response, marked tumor-resident clones.

TCRdb's copy holds only in-frame clones and misses some; the assay was immunoSEQ multiplex PCR. The sample carries about 84,000 clones, around 85% recorded once. The CDR3 is 12 amino acids. Germline V gene sequence: CDR1 SNHLY, CDR2 FYNNEI. The V and J ends lost 8 bases and 1 base respectively, with 8 bases between them. With regard to this clone: Its antigen is undetermined.

The clonotype comes from an adult with mismatch repair-deficient cancer. The chain employs TRBV2 and TRBJ1-1; D is unresolved. The sample here was peripheral blood, taken 12 weeks after starting pembrolizumab. For the CDR3, the DNA is TGTGCCAGCGACCGGGGGAACACTGAAGCTTTCTTT. Protein product: CASDRGNTEAFF. Combining the CDR3 with reference TRBV2 and TRBJ1-1 gives the whole variable domain EPEVTQTPSHQVTQMGQEVILRCVPISNHLYFYWYRQILGQKVEFLVSFYNNEISEKSEIFDDQFSVERPDGSNFTLKIRSTKLEDSAMYFCASDRGNTEAFFGQGTRLTVV.